This T cell receptor beta chain was sequenced for a study of control samples from healthy donors and cancer patients. Germline lookup yields CDR1 SGHNT and CDR2 YENEEA. This CDR3 has 14 residues. Trimming took 4 bases from V and 9 from J, leaving 16 bases between them. Only in-frame clones appear in the TCRdb table, and some are missing; sequencing was by immunoSEQ multiplex PCR. Of 150,000 or so clones listed, 80% to 95% were seen once; the top ten hold 5.5% to 7.5%. The sequenced sample was blood. This clonotype was obtained from a man aged 18 to 29 in good health. This sequence joins TRBV11-3 and TRBJ2-1; D tentatively reads TRBD1 or TRBD2 (5 bases each). As DNA, the CDR3 is TGTGCCAGCAGCTCCGGCCCGGGTGGGGGTGAGCAGTTCTTC. Translating it yields CASSSGPGGGEQFF.